The next 24 T cell receptor beta chains were all read from a single sample in a study of cytomegalovirus exposure and HLA in healthy donors. PCR involved 60 Vbeta and 13 Jbeta primers. TCRdb keeps only in-frame clones here, not all; method: immunoSEQ multiplex PCR. Of around 140,000 clones listed, about 80% are singletons. Material for sequencing was PBMCs. These receptors all stem from a woman in her sixties in good health and CMV-seropositive.

The CDR3 DNA reads as TGTGCCAGCAGTCCGGTTTACGCAGATACGCAGTATTTT. Translated: CASSPVYADTQYF. The genes are TRBV7-2 and TRBJ2-3; D call uncertain. Germline CDR1 reads SGHTA; CDR2 reads FQGNSA. The CDR3 loop spans 13 amino acids. Trimming removed 6 bases at V and 4 bases at J, with 11 bases between.

This sequence joins TRBV4-1 and TRBJ2-5; D not certain. There are 11 residues in the CDR3. V lost 1 base to trimming and J lost 7 bases, with 4 bases between them. Germline-derived CDR1 and CDR2 are MGHRA and YSYEKL. The CDR3: CASSQAGTQYF. The DNA for the CDR3 is TGCGCCAGCAGCCAAGCGGGGACCCAGTACTTC.

This chain connects TRBV2 to TRBJ2-7; 7 bases match TRBD1. CDR3 length: 13 residues. Trimming cost V 6 bases and J 2 bases; bases outside gene matches: 4. Germline CDR1 SNHLY, CDR2 FYNNEI. CDR3 protein: CASRGDSAYEQYF. DNA of the CDR3: TGTGCCAGCAGAGGGGACAGCGCCTACGAGCAGTACTTC.

The chain recombines TRBV4-3 with TRBJ2-1; the match to TRBD2 covers 10 bases. J lost 7 bases, V lost 3 bases, and 6 bases had no gene match. The CDR3 spans 15 residues. Germline V CDR1 and CDR2: LGHNA, YSLEER. The CDR3 spells CASSHLAGVLNEQFF. The CDR3 region has the DNA TGCGCCAGCAGCCACCTAGCGGGAGTATTGAATGAGCAGTTCTTC.

The chain employs TRBV27 and TRBJ2-3; 7 bases map to TRBD2. Germline trimming cut 7 bases from V and 6 bases from J; bases unmatched to any gene: 13. This CDR3 is 15 amino acids long. Germline lookup yields CDR1 MNHEY and CDR2 SMNVEV (reference sequence). CDR3 in amino acids: CASKTPGLLFDTQYF. CDR3 nucleotide sequence: TGTGCCAGCAAGACCCCGGGACTACTTTTTGATACGCAGTATTTT.

The chain uses TRBV7-6 and TRBJ1-1; D gene ambiguous. This CDR3 region has 13 residues. Trimming took off 5 bases at V and 5 bases at J, with 12 bases between the two ends. Germline V gene lookup returns CDR1 SGHVS and CDR2 FNYEAQ. Written as DNA, the CDR3 is TGTGCCAGCAGCCCAGAACCGGGGACTGAAGCTTTCTTT. Translated, it gives CASSPEPGTEAFF.

V gene TRBV28 combines with J gene TRBJ1-4, with D perhaps matching TRBD1 (6 bases). This CDR3 comprises 14 residues. Germline CDR1 is MDHEN and CDR2 is SYDVKM. V lost 7 bases, J lost 5 bases, and 14 bases lay in between. Here the CDR3 DNA reads TGTGCCAGCAACTACAGGGAGGGGAATGAAAAACTGTTTTTT. It encodes CASNYREGNEKLFF.

V usage is TRBV19 and J usage is TRBJ2-1; TRBD2 aligns across 7 bases. CDR1 is LNHDA and CDR2 is SQIVND in the germline V gene (reference sequence). The CDR3 extends over 18 amino acids. After removal of 6 bases from V and 7 bases from J, the junction contained 21 bases not matched to a gene. In DNA form, the CDR3 reads TGTGCCAGTAGAACGGGAGGATCCCGGGTGGGCCCATTGAATGAGCAGTTCTTC. It specifies CASRTGGSRVGPLNEQFF.

The chain carries TRBV5-4 and TRBJ2-2; 7 positions agree with TRBD2. The CDR3 is made up of 15 amino acids. Germline CDR1 is SGHNT and CDR2 is YYREEE (reference sequence). Trimming took 2 bases from V and 3 from J; bases not matched to a gene: 4. The CDR3 DNA is TGTGCCAGCAGCTTAGTAGCGGGTTACACCGGGGAGCTGTTTTTT. Residues: CASSLVAGYTGELFF.

The chain carries TRBV19 and TRBJ2-5, with TRBD2 identical over 8 bases. Germline trimming cut 1 base from V and 2 bases from J; bases unmatched to any gene: 3. Germline CDR1 LNHDA, CDR2 SQIVND (reference sequence). The CDR3 sequence is 15 residues long. The DNA of the CDR3 is TGTGCCAGTAGTATAGCGGGAGGGGTTCAAGAGACCCAGTACTTC. This codes for CASSIAGGVQETQYF.

On this clone: This CDR3 is also generated by other DNA sequences in the sample. The V and J genes are TRBV9 and TRBJ1-4, with D tentatively TRBD1 (6 bases). V was cut by 0 bases and J by 8 bases, with 11 bases left in between. CDR1 is SGDLS, CDR2 YYNGEE, per germline. The CDR3 is 14 residues long. The CDR3 loop reads CASSVAGGGEKLFF. The CDR3 coding sequence is TGTGCCAGCAGCGTAGCTGGGGGGGGCGAAAAACTGTTTTTT.

The chain carries TRBV5-1 and TRBJ1-2; a possible D gene is TRBD1 (6 bases). The CDR3 covers 15 residues. V lost 1 base to trimming and J lost 7 bases, with 17 bases between them. Germline CDR1 reads SGHRS; CDR2 reads YFSETQ. The DNA of the CDR3 is TGCGCCAGCAGCTTGACGCCAGGGGTACTGGGTGGCTACACCTTC. Amino acids: CASSLTPGVLGGYTF.

This chain links TRBV27 with TRBJ2-3, with D possibly matching TRBD1 (6 bases). The CDR3 consists of 13 residues. Per germline, CDR1 MNHEY and CDR2 SMNVEV (reference sequence). V was cut by 2 bases and J by 3 bases, with 6 bases left in between. CDR3 protein: CASSLDRTDTQYF. CDR3 in DNA: TGTGCCAGCAGTTTAGACAGGACAGATACGCAGTATTTT.

This clone occurred a few times. V and J are TRBV28 and TRBJ1-4, with D possibly being TRBD1 (5 bases). Germline V gene data show CDR1 as MDHEN and CDR2 as SYDVKM. Deletions cut 10 bases from V and 7 bases from J, with 16 bases between. CDR3 size: 13 residues. Here the CDR3 DNA reads TGTGCCATAATGAAAGGGGAGGTTGAAAAACTGTTTTTT. Protein product: CAIMKGEVEKLFF.

The rearrangement links TRBV5-6 to TRBJ2-1; the match to TRBD2 covers 12 bases. The CDR3 totals 14 residues. Germline V gene sequence: CDR1 SGHDT, CDR2 YYEEEE. V lost 4 bases and J lost 4; bases outside the gene matches: 0. CDR3 DNA sequence: TGTGCCAGCAGCACTAGCGGGGGGTACAATGAGCAGTTCTTC. This sequence encodes CASSTSGGYNEQFF.

The CDR3 DNA reads as TGCGCCAGCAGCTTGCAGGGAAACTCGGCGCTCGAGCAGTACTTC. It yields the protein CASSLQGNSALEQYF. V gene TRBV5-1 combines with J gene TRBJ2-7, with D perhaps matching TRBD1 (5 bases). V lost 1 base, J lost 6 bases, and 17 bases lay in between. The germline gives CDR1 SGHRS, CDR2 YFSETQ. This CDR3 region has 15 residues.

CDR3 sequence (DNA): TGTGCCAGCAGTGGTGGACAGGCCTTCGCGAACACCGGGGAGCTGTTTTTT. Encoded protein: CASSGGQAFANTGELFF. V gene TRBV28 combines with J gene TRBJ2-2; 7 bases map to TRBD1. V gave up 5 bases and J gave up 0 bases; unmatched junction bases: 9. The CDR3 loop spans 17 amino acids. From germline, CDR1 is MDHEN and CDR2 SYDVKM.

This clone was seen a few times. This rearrangement joins TRBV11-1 to TRBJ2-7; 10 positions match TRBD2. The CDR3 loop spans 15 amino acids. Germline CDR1 is SGHAT and CDR2 is FQDESV (reference sequence). Unmatched junction bases numbered 2, after V lost 1 base and J lost 2 bases. CDR3 amino acids: CASSLGTSGAYEQYF. Written as DNA, the CDR3 is TGTGCCAGCAGCTTAGGGACTAGCGGAGCCTACGAGCAGTACTTC.

The rearrangement uses TRBV27 and TRBJ1-5, with 7 nucleotides matching TRBD1. The germline CDR1 and CDR2 sequences are MNHEY and SMNVEV (reference sequence). CDR3 length: 17 amino acids. Trimming at V came to 5 bases and at J to 0 bases, leaving 10 bases not matched to a gene. The CDR3, as DNA: TGTGCCAGCAGTCGCCGGGACAGCACTTTTAGCAATCAGCCCCAGCATTTT. Encoded protein: CASSRRDSTFSNQPQHF.

This clone occurred a few times. The CDR3, as DNA: TGCGCCAGCAGCCCCCGGACTAGCGGTTACAATGAGCAGTTCTTC. Its translation is CASSPRTSGYNEQFF. The chain joins TRBV4-3 to TRBJ2-1, with TRBD2 matching 10 bases. V trimming: 4 bases; J trimming: 4 bases; junction bases outside the gene matches: 4. The germline CDR1 and CDR2 sequences are LGHNA and YSLEER. This CDR3 has 15 amino acids.

The rearrangement uses TRBV29-1 and TRBJ2-7; 7 nucleotides agree with TRBD2. The trim removed 4 bases at V and 2 bases at J, leaving 5 bases unmatched. CDR1 is SQVTM and CDR2 is ANQGSEA in the germline V gene. The CDR3 sequence is 13 residues long. CDR3 region: CSVGLTSPYEQYF. The CDR3 region has the DNA TGCAGCGTTGGGTTGACTAGCCCCTACGAGCAGTACTTC.

The chain has TRBV2 and TRBJ2-5, with D hard to call. CDR1 is SNHLY and CDR2 is FYNNEI in the germline V gene. CDR3 size: 13 residues. The V end lost 5 bases, the J end lost 4 bases, and 11 bases lay between the germline ends. In DNA form, the CDR3 reads TGTGCCAGCAGTCGCTCCGAGTTAGAGACCCAGTACTTC. Its protein product is CASSRSELETQYF.

This chain connects TRBV18 to TRBJ2-7, with D perhaps matching TRBD2 (6 bases). The V gene lost 8 bases and the J gene lost 1 base, with 18 bases spanning the gap. The CDR3 runs 15 residues. Germline V CDR1 and CDR2: KGHSH, LQKENI. In nucleotides, the CDR3 is TGTGCCAGCGCACTACCGGGGACTCGATCCTACGAGCAGTACTTC. Translated, it gives CASALPGTRSYEQYF.

This clone turned up a few times. The chain combines TRBV5-4 with TRBJ2-3; 9 bases are shared with TRBD1. The germline CDR1 and CDR2 sequences are SGHNT and YYREEE (reference sequence). The CDR3 length is 15 residues. V lost 5 bases to trimming and J lost 5 bases; unmatched junction nucleotides: 9. The DNA of the CDR3 is TGTGCCAGCAGTAGGGGACAGGGTTACGGAGATACGCAGTATTTT. It specifies CASSRGQGYGDTQYF.